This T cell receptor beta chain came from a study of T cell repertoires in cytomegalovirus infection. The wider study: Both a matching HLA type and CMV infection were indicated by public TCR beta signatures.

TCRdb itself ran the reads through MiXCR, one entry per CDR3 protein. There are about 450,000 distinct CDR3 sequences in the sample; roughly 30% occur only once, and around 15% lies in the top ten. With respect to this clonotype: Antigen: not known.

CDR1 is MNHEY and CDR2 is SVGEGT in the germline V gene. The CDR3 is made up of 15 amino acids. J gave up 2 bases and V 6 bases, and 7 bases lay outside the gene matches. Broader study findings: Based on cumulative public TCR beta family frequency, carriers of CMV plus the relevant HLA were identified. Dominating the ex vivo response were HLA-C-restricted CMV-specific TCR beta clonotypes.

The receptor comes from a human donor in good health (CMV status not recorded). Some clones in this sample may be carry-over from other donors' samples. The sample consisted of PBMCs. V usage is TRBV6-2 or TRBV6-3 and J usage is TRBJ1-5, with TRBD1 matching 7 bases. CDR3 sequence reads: CASSKTGLGNQPQHF. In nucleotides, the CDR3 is TGTGCCAGCAGCAAGACAGGGCTTGGCAATCAGCCCCAGCATTTT.